This entry lists 30 T cell receptor beta chains sequenced from one sample in a study of T cells after yellow fever vaccination. MiXCR, applied by TCRdb to the 5' RACE reads, yields one record per CDR3 protein. Here the sample spans about 320,000 distinct CDR3 sequences, over 3.5% being singletons. This specimen was PBMCs, taken 15 days after the yellow fever booster vaccination. These receptors originate from a man younger than 35 who received the YFV17D yellow fever vaccine.

As regards this clonotype: The germline gene is not matched at one end of the junction; a read error may be the cause. This chain connects TRBV20-1 to TRBJ2-1, with a possible D match to TRBD2 (6 bases). CDR1 and CDR2 (germline): DFQATT, SNEGSKA (reference sequence). This CDR3 has 13 amino acids. The CDR3 protein is CSASGEAYNEQLF. The CDR3 DNA is TGCAGTGCTAGCGGGGAGGCCTACAATGAGCAGCTCTTC.

The chain combines TRBV5-1 with TRBJ1-5, with 9 bases that match TRBD1. V lost 4 bases and J lost 5; bases outside the gene matches: 7. This CDR3 contains 15 residues. The germline CDR1 and CDR2 sequences are SGHRS and YFSETQ. CDR3 in DNA: TGCGCCAGCAGCCTGGACAGGGGAGGCGATCAGCCCCAGCATTTT. Its protein product is CASSLDRGGDQPQHF. The variable domain in full, completed from reference TRBV5-1 and TRBJ1-5, reads KAGVTQTPRYLIKTRGQQVTLSCSPISGHRSVSWYQQTPGQGLQFLFEYFSETQRNKGNFPGRFSGRQFSNSRSEMNVSTLELGDSALYLCASSLDRGGDQPQHFGDGTRLSIL.

This clonotype has ten or more counts. The chain uses TRBV20-1 and TRBJ1-1, with D possibly TRBD1 on 5 matching bases. From germline, CDR1 is DFQATT and CDR2 SNEGSKA (reference sequence). Between the trimmed V and J ends, which lost 6 bases and 0 bases, there was a span of 14 bases. This CDR3 comprises 14 residues. CDR3 in amino acids: CSAPREGMNTEAFF. As DNA, the CDR3 is TGCAGTGCACCCCGGGAGGGGATGAACACTGAAGCTTTCTTT.

V gene TRBV19 combines with J gene TRBJ1-2, with D possibly being TRBD1 (5 bases). The CDR3 totals 9 residues. The V gene's germline CDR1 is LNHDA and CDR2 SQIVND (reference sequence). The CDR3 bases are TGTGCAGCAGGGACTGGCTACACCTTC. Amino acid sequence: CAAGTGYTF.

This clonotype has more than one count but fewer than ten. The chain combines TRBV5-1 with TRBJ2-5; 8 bases are a match to TRBD2. The trim removed 4 bases at V and 2 bases at J, leaving 10 bases unmatched. The CDR3 covers 16 residues. CDR1 is SGHRS, CDR2 YFSETQ, per germline. CDR3 bases: TGCGCCAGCAGCCCCCAAGGTAGCGGGGCACAAGAGACCCAGTACTTC. As protein: CASSPQGSGAQETQYF.

This clonotype was seen only a few times. The rearrangement links TRBV7-2 to TRBJ1-1, with no clear D. This CDR3 spans 12 amino acids. The germline V and J ends were trimmed by 1 base and 11 bases, with 11 bases remaining between them. The V gene's germline CDR1 is SGHTA and CDR2 FQGNSA. CDR3 coding DNA: TGTGCCAGCAGCTTAGGGTCCCCAGGCGCTTTCTTT. This sequence encodes CASSLGSPGAFF.

This clonotype showed up many times. This chain links TRBV10-3 with TRBJ2-5; 7 positions match TRBD2. The CDR3 contains 14 residues. V lost 7 bases, J lost 2 bases, and 7 bases stayed unmatched. Germline assignment: CDR1 ENHRY and CDR2 SYGVKD. Written as DNA, the CDR3 is TGTGCCATCATGCAGCCTAGCGGACAAGAGACCCAGTACTTC. This encodes CAIMQPSGQETQYF.

There are many counts of this clonotype. V usage is TRBV27 and J usage is TRBJ1-1; possible D gene TRBD1, 5 bases. Germline CDR1 and CDR2: MNHEY and SMNVEV (reference sequence). The ends were cut back, 3 bases at V and 6 bases at J, with 14 bases in the middle. The CDR3 contains 14 residues. The chain's CDR3 is CASSFWAGTAEAFF. CDR3 DNA sequence: TGTGCCAGCAGTTTTTGGGCAGGGACCGCTGAAGCTTTCTTT.

Of note for this clonotype: This may arise from a read error, as a much more abundant clone is one base away. V gene TRBV5-5 combines with J gene TRBJ2-3; 7 bases line up with TRBD1. Germline V gene lookup returns CDR1 SGHKS and CDR2 YYEKEE (reference sequence). Germline trimming cut 9 bases from V and 8 bases from J; bases unmatched to any gene: 12. CDR3 length equals 13 residues. In nucleotides, the CDR3 is TGTGCCACCACAGGGGATCATGGGGGTACGCAGTATTTT. Residues: CATTGDHGGTQYF.

Many counts were recorded for this clonotype. The rearrangement uses TRBV2 and TRBJ2-7; TRBD2 matches 14 bases. The CDR3 has 15 amino acids. V dropped 7 bases and J dropped 2; count of bases not matched to a gene: 4. Per germline, CDR1 SNHLY and CDR2 FYNNEI. As DNA, the CDR3 is TGTGCCAGCAAGCCGGGACTAGCGGGGGCCTACGAGCAGTACGTC. Translating gives CASKPGLAGAYEQYV.

The rearrangement links TRBV25-1 to TRBJ1-1; D gene ambiguous. V gave up 8 bases and J gave up 5 bases, with 15 bases separating them. The CDR3 extends over 13 amino acids. The germline V gene encodes CDR1 MGHDK and CDR2 SYGVNS. The CDR3 sequence: CASRSTRKTEAFF. CDR3 nucleotides: TGTGCCAGCCGGTCCACCAGAAAGACTGAAGCTTTCTTT.

V is TRBV2 and J is TRBJ2-6, with a tentative D call TRBD1 (6 bases). Germline V lookup: CDR1 SNHLY, CDR2 FYNNEI. V shed 6 bases and J shed 4 bases, with 19 bases lying between them. This CDR3 contains 17 residues. The chain's CDR3 is CASSPQGTPSGANVLTF. For the CDR3, the DNA is TGTGCCAGCAGCCCACAGGGAACTCCTTCCGGGGCCAACGTCCTGACTTTC. Full variable domain (rest looked up from reference TRBV2 and TRBJ2-6): EPEVTQTPSHQVTQMGQEVILRCVPISNHLYFYWYRQILGQKVEFLVSFYNNEISEKSEIFDDQFSVERPDGSNFTLKIRSTKLEDSAMYFCASSPQGTPSGANVLTFGAGSRLTVL.

The gene calls are TRBV6-5 and TRBJ2-1; D is undetermined. Germline CDR1 is MNHEY and CDR2 is SVGAGI. This CDR3 is built from 13 residues. The V and J ends lost 7 bases and 10 bases respectively, with 17 bases between them. The CDR3 nucleotides read TGTGCCAGCACCAATTGGAAGGGCGGAGAGCAGTTCTTC. Its translation is CASTNWKGGEQFF.

The chain has TRBV6-2 or TRBV6-3 and TRBJ2-1; possibly TRBD2 for D (5 bases). The CDR3 length is 16 residues. Between the trimmed V and J ends, which lost 6 bases and 0 bases, there was a span of 15 bases. Germline CDR1 reads MNHEY; CDR2 reads SVGEGT. The CDR3 nucleotides read TGTGCCAGCAGCATTTTCTTAGGGAGCTCCTACAATGAGCAGTTCTTC. Translated: CASSIFLGSSYNEQFF.

This clonotype was counted ten times or more. The chain links TRBV6-5 to TRBJ1-5; D unclear. CDR1 and CDR2 from the germline V gene are MNHEY and SVGAGI. V shed 2 bases and J shed 2 bases, with 4 bases lying between them. CDR3 length: 13 amino acids. This chain's CDR3 is CASSYDGNQPQHF. CDR3 nucleotide sequence: TGTGCCAGCAGTTACGATGGCAATCAGCCCCAGCATTTT.

This clonotype was picked up a small number of times. The chain combines TRBV4-1 with TRBJ2-5; TRBD2 matches at 14 bases. The CDR3 has 19 amino acids. Germline CDR1 reads MGHRA; CDR2 reads YSYEKL. J gave up 2 bases and V 4 bases, and 12 bases lay outside the gene matches. DNA for the CDR3: TGCGCCAGCAGCCCGCGGGTCGGACTAGCGGGGGGCAAGCAAGAGACCCAGTACTTC. Translated: CASSPRVGLAGGKQETQYF.

V is TRBV4-2 and J is TRBJ2-3; 8 bases map to TRBD2. Germline CDR1 reads LGHNA; CDR2 reads YNFKEQ. The CDR3 is made up of 16 amino acids. The junction had 3 bases not matched to a gene; V was cut back by 0 bases and J by 1 base. Here the CDR3 reads CASSQDLRGGTDTQYF. Here the CDR3 DNA reads TGTGCCAGCAGCCAAGATCTGCGGGGGGGCACAGATACGCAGTATTTT.

The V call is TRBV7-9, the J call TRBJ1-2; a possible D gene is TRBD1 (5 bases). Germline V lookup: CDR1 SEHNR, CDR2 FQNEAQ (reference sequence). This CDR3 is built from 13 residues. The ends were cut back, 1 base at V and 8 bases at J, with 11 bases in the middle. CDR3 loop: CASSLDAWGGYTF. The DNA for the CDR3 is TGTGCCAGCAGCTTAGACGCCTGGGGGGGCTACACCTTC.

This clonotype has just a few counts. The rearrangement joins TRBV20-1 to TRBJ2-3, with a tentative D call TRBD2 (5 bases). Trimming took 3 bases from V and 2 from J, leaving 12 bases between them. CDR1 is DFQATT, CDR2 SNEGSKA, per germline (reference sequence). The CDR3 has 14 residues. CDR3 sequence reads: CSAREAVVTDTQYF. The CDR3 nucleotides read TGCAGTGCTAGGGAAGCGGTGGTCACAGATACGCAGTATTTT.

This clonotype was seen just once. The V and J genes are TRBV5-4 and TRBJ2-3; D gene unclear. The V and J ends lost 0 bases and 1 base respectively, with 12 bases between them. The germline gives CDR1 SGHNT, CDR2 YYREEE (reference sequence). The CDR3 is made up of 16 amino acids. The CDR3 region is CASSLVVYPRTDTQYF. The CDR3 bases are TGTGCCAGCAGCTTGGTGGTCTACCCTCGCACAGATACGCAGTATTTT.

This clonotype was recorded many times. This chain joins TRBV7-3 and TRBJ1-6; D not certain. Trimming pared 3 bases from V and 9 bases from J, leaving 18 bases between. The germline V gene has CDR1 SGHTA and CDR2 FQGTGA. The CDR3 covers 16 residues. The CDR3 spells CASSLDGPEVGSPLHF. The CDR3 nucleotides read TGTGCCAGCAGCTTGGACGGGCCCGAAGTAGGTTCACCCCTCCACTTT.

This clonotype occurred many times. The chain has TRBV29-1 and TRBJ2-7; D unresolved. Germline V lookup: CDR1 SQVTM, CDR2 ANQGSEA. V lost 4 bases and J lost 2, with 9 bases in between. This CDR3 comprises 12 residues. CDR3 amino acids: CSVGTGTYEQYF. The CDR3 DNA is TGCAGCGTTGGGACCGGCACCTACGAGCAGTACTTC.

For the CDR3, the DNA is TGCAGTGCTAGATGGGACTACCAAGAGACCCAGTACTTC. As protein: CSARWDYQETQYF. The chain employs TRBV20-1 and TRBJ2-5, with D possibly TRBD2 on 6 matching bases. This CDR3 comprises 13 residues. Per germline, CDR1 DFQATT and CDR2 SNEGSKA (reference sequence). Trimming stripped 2 bases from V and 0 bases from J, with 7 bases between.

The table lists this clonotype with many counts. The chain employs TRBV29-1 and TRBJ1-2, with 8 bases identical to TRBD1. CDR3 length: 13 residues. Trimming cost V 7 bases and J 6 bases; bases outside gene matches: 10. Germline lookup yields CDR1 SQVTM and CDR2 ANQGSEA. CDR3 in amino acids: CSGKSGQGDGYTF. In nucleotides, the CDR3 is TGCAGCGGAAAATCCGGACAGGGCGATGGCTACACCTTC.

This clonotype occurred a few times. The chain employs TRBV20-1 and TRBJ2-5; possible D gene TRBD2, 6 bases. The CDR3 extends over 14 amino acids. V lost 3 bases and J 2 bases, leaving 13 bases between the germline ends. The germline gives CDR1 DFQATT, CDR2 SNEGSKA (reference sequence). The CDR3 protein is CSASGGASQETQYF. The CDR3, as DNA: TGCAGTGCTAGCGGGGGAGCCTCTCAAGAGACCCAGTACTTC.

This clonotype was observed many times. V gene TRBV20-1 combines with J gene TRBJ2-3; maybe TRBD2 (7 bases). This CDR3 has 17 residues. The germline gives CDR1 DFQATT, CDR2 SNEGSKA (reference sequence). Trimming pared 5 bases from V and 2 bases from J, leaving 23 bases between. DNA for the CDR3: TGCAGTGCTCCGCCCCGGGGGGCCCAACGAACCACAGATACGCAGTATTTT. Translating it yields CSAPPRGAQRTTDTQYF.

This clonotype was picked up many times. The CDR3 spells CSASPSGGAREQFF. The CDR3 DNA is TGCAGTGCTAGCCCCAGCGGGGGGGCTCGTGAGCAGTTCTTC. The chain combines TRBV20-1 with TRBJ2-1; 10 bases map to TRBD2. The CDR3 contains 14 residues. The ends lost 3 bases at V and 9 bases at J; junction bases unmatched: 8. Germline-derived CDR1 and CDR2 are DFQATT and SNEGSKA (reference sequence).

This clonotype occurred a few times. The rearrangement uses TRBV3-1 and TRBJ2-5; TRBD1 or TRBD2 may be the D gene (5 bases each). From germline, CDR1 is LGHDT and CDR2 YNNKEL (reference sequence). V gave up 1 base and J gave up 7 bases, with 19 bases separating them. This CDR3 region has 16 residues. The chain's CDR3 is CASSQVGRKPSGTQYF. The CDR3, as DNA: TGTGCCAGCAGCCAAGTGGGACGGAAACCGTCGGGGACCCAGTACTTC.

This clonotype was observed a handful of times. The rearrangement joins TRBV11-2 to TRBJ2-1; D call uncertain. V was pared by 1 base and J by 10 bases, with 8 bases between. CDR1 and CDR2 (germline): SGHAT, FQNNGV. This CDR3 region has 12 residues. The CDR3 bases are TGTGCCAGCAGCTTAGGGGTAGAGGAGCAGTTCTTC. Translated: CASSLGVEEQFF.

Ten or more counts support this clonotype. The V call is TRBV12-3 or TRBV12-4, the J call TRBJ2-6; D possibly corresponds to TRBD1 (5 bases). The CDR3 contains 15 residues. V was pared by 3 bases and J by 4 bases, with 10 bases between. As DNA, the CDR3 is TGTGCCAGCAGTTTCACAGGATCCGGGGCCAACGTCCTGACTTTC. Its protein is CASSFTGSGANVLTF.